This is a list of T cell receptor beta chains from one sample in a study of post-analysis software for immune sequencing data. TCRdb reprocessed the PCR reads with MiXCR, giving one entry per CDR3 protein. The sample yields about 460,000 distinct CDR3 sequences, under 55% seen once. Material: blood. The receptors were sampled from a girl aged 5-17 years with multiple sclerosis. Each CDR3 is given with its conserved first and last residue. D genes are given only for firm matches. Clone size is shown for a subset of rows, as once, few, many or a class of expanded clone.

v_call	clone_size	d_call	j_call	cdr3_nt	cdr3_aa
TRBV15	once	-	TRBJ1-4	TGTGCCACCAGCAGGCTGCATCAGACTGCAACTAATGAAAAACTGTTTTTT	CATSRLHQTATNEKLFF
TRBV7-3	-	TRBD2	TRBJ2-7	TGTGCCAGCAGCTTAACACTAGCGGGATACGAGCAGTACTTC	CASSLTLAGYEQYF
TRBV27	few	TRBD2	TRBJ2-3	TGTGCCAGCAGTTCGAGTGGACTAGCGGGAGTAACTATCGCAGATACGCAGTATTTT	CASSSSGLAGVTIADTQYF
TRBV29-1	-	-	TRBJ2-2	TGCAGCGTTACAGGGAGGAGAGGAACCGGGGAGCTGTTTTTT	CSVTGRRGTGELFF
TRBV7-2	once	TRBD2	TRBJ2-4	TGTGCCAGCAGCTCAGGGCCGGGAGGGCCTCAGTACTTC	CASSSGPGGPQYF
TRBV24-1	-	-	TRBJ2-7	TGTGCCACCAGTGATGGCATAGCGGCAGTCTACGAGCAGTACTTC	CATSDGIAAVYEQYF
TRBV4-1	-	-	TRBJ2-1	TGCGCCAGCAGCCAAGATCCTAGCGAAAGCTCCTACAATGAGCAGTTCTTC	CASSQDPSESSYNEQFF
TRBV12-3/TRBV12-4	-	-	TRBJ1-1	TGTGCCAGCAGTTTGGGCGGGGGCCAGGCTCGTACTGAAGCTTTCTTT	CASSLGGGQARTEAFF
TRBV3-1	-	TRBD2	TRBJ2-7	TGTGCCAGCAGCTTCACTAGCGCCGTCTACAATGAGCAGTACTTC	CASSFTSAVYNEQYF
TRBV20-1	-	TRBD2	TRBJ2-1	TGCAGTGCTACCTCTCTAGCGGGAGCACGCTACAATGAGCAGTTCTTC	CSATSLAGARYNEQFF
TRBV29-1	-	-	TRBJ1-1	TGCAGCGTTGCCGTTACCGCTGAAGCTTTCTTT	CSVAVTAEAFF
TRBV20-1	-	TRBD2	TRBJ2-1	TGCAGTGCCAGGAGGACTAGCGGTATTGAAGCTTACAATGAGCAGTTCTTC	CSARRTSGIEAYNEQFF
TRBV4-1	few	TRBD2	TRBJ2-1	TGCGCCAGCAGCCAAGTAATGGGGGGGGAGCAGTTCTTC	CASSQVMGGEQFF
TRBV5-1	few	-	TRBJ1-1	TGCGCCAGCAGCTTGGCCAGGGTTGGCACTGAAGCTTTCTTT	CASSLARVGTEAFF
TRBV6-5	-	TRBD2	TRBJ2-1	TGTGCCAGCAGTTACTACATACTAGCGGGAATTGGAAATGAGCAGTTCTTC	CASSYYILAGIGNEQFF
TRBV4-2	once	-	TRBJ2-1	TGTACCAGCAGCCAAGAACTGGCTGAGTCGTGGTCCTACAATGAGCAGTTCTTC	CTSSQELAESWSYNEQFF
TRBV11-3	-	-	TRBJ2-1	TGTGCCAGCAGCTTAAAGGGCCAAGCCGGGAATGAGCAGTTCTTC	CASSLKGQAGNEQFF
TRBV7-6	few	-	TRBJ2-5	TGTGCCAGCAGCTTAGGGTGGGGGAGCCAAGAGACCCAGTACTTC	CASSLGWGSQETQYF
TRBV9	few	-	TRBJ1-2	TGTGCCAGCAGCGTATCCCAACAGGGAGTTGGCTACACCTTC	CASSVSQQGVGYTF
TRBV7-8	-	-	TRBJ1-6	TGTGCCAGCAGCTTACAAGGAGGGGGTAGTTCACCCCTCCACTTT	CASSLQGGGSSPLHF
TRBV30	-	-	TRBJ1-5	TGTGCCTGGAGTGTCGGGGTTGCGAGCAATCAGCCCCAGCATTTT	CAWSVGVASNQPQHF
TRBV28	-	-	TRBJ2-4	TGTGCCAGCAGTATACGGACAGATAACATTCAGTACTTC	CASSIRTDNIQYF
TRBV24-1	-	-	TRBJ2-1	TGTGCCACCAGTGCGAGTAAAGAAGGGGGTATCGAGCAGTTCTTC	CATSASKEGGIEQFF
TRBV7-8	-	-	TRBJ2-7	TGTGCCAGCAGCTTTAACGAGGACCCTTACGAGCAGTACTTC	CASSFNEDPYEQYF
TRBV20-1	-	-	TRBJ2-1	TGCAGTGCTCCCCTTACCAGAAGGGAGCAGTTCTTC	CSAPLTRREQFF
TRBV4-3	-	-	TRBJ2-7	TGCGCCAGCAGCCAAGAGTCAGCTTCCTACGAGCAGTACTTC	CASSQESASYEQYF
TRBV4-1	-	-	TRBJ2-7	TGCGCCAGCAGCCAAGGGGGGGAGATTTCCTACGAGCAGTACTTC	CASSQGGEISYEQYF
TRBV21-1	-	-	TRBJ2-5	TGTGCCAGCAGCAACAACTCGATAAAAAAAGAGACCCAGTACTTC	CASSNNSIKKETQYF
TRBV29-1	-	TRBD2	TRBJ2-1	TGCAGCGGGGGGACTAGCGGGAAGGATCTTTATGGCAATGAGCAGTTCTTC	CSGGTSGKDLYGNEQFF
TRBV4-1	few	-	TRBJ2-3	TGCGCCAGCAGCCAAGAGCGGATCTTCGCACAACTCAATACGCAGTATTTT	CASSQERIFAQLNTQYF
TRBV12-3/TRBV12-4	once	TRBD1	TRBJ1-1	TGTGCCAGCAGGGGATCCGGGACAGGGGCGAACACTGAAGCTTTCTTT	CASRGSGTGANTEAFF
TRBV29-1	-	-	TRBJ2-1	TGCAGCGTTGAAAGACAGCGATTTAACAATGAGCAGTTCTTC	CSVERQRFNNEQFF
TRBV13	-	-	TRBJ2-3	TGTGCCAGCAGCTTATCGATCGGGCGTAGCACAGATACGCAGTATTTT	CASSLSIGRSTDTQYF
TRBV20-1	few	TRBD2	TRBJ2-7	TGCAGTGCTACCCGACTAGCGGACGCCCACGAGCAGTACTTC	CSATRLADAHEQYF
TRBV14	-	-	TRBJ2-1	TGTGCCAGCGGCCTGGGATACAATGGGCAGTTCTTC	CASGLGYNGQFF